The rows below give T cell receptor beta chains drawn from one sample of a study of OX40 agonist ivuxolimab in advanced cancers. TCRdb's copy holds only in-frame clones and misses some; the assay was immunoSEQ multiplex PCR. This table holds around 15,000 clones, over 75% found once. The starting material was CD4+ or CD8+ T cells sorted from blood, obtained in a trial of the OX40 agonist ivuxolimab. Source of these receptors: an adult with an advanced solid tumor such as melanoma, head and neck, liver or kidney cancer. Both conserved end residues are part of each CDR3. The order of the fields is V gene, J gene, D gene, CDR3 protein. A D gene is named only where the DNA matches it firmly.

TRBV6-5,TRBJ2-5,TRBD2,CASSLAGGGMETQYF
TRBV28,TRBJ1-1,NA,CASSLTWGQGTEAFF
TRBV2,TRBJ2-7,NA,CASSEVPGGNYEQYF
TRBV4-1,TRBJ2-1,TRBD1,CASSQDPTGLLQNEQFF
TRBV18,TRBJ2-1,TRBD1,CASSPSRDSRVDEQFF
TRBV10-3,TRBJ2-5,NA,CAISESIGLETQYF
TRBV27,TRBJ2-7,NA,CASSSTIADEQYF
TRBV28,TRBJ2-7,TRBD1,CASSLSLGTGFLYEQYF
TRBV9,TRBJ2-3,NA,CASSPTAVGGDTQYF
TRBV19,TRBJ2-7,TRBD2,CASSMVAGSYEQYF
TRBV11-2,TRBJ2-2,TRBD2,CAEIPASGEDDTGELFF
TRBV9,TRBJ1-4,TRBD1,CASSVGQGGLADEKLFF
TRBV25-1,TRBJ2-7,TRBD1,CATQQGVTYEQYF